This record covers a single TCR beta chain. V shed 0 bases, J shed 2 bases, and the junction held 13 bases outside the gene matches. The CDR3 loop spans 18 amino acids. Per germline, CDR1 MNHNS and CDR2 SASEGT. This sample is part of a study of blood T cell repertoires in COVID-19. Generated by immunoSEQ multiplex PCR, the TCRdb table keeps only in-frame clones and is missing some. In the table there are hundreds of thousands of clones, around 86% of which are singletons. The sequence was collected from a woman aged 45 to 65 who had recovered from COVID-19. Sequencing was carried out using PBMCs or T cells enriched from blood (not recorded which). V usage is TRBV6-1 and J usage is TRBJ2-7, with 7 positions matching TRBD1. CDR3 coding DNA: TGTGCCAGCAGTGAAGCGCTAGGGGGCTTAAACATCCCCTACGAGCAGTACTTC. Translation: CASSEALGGLNIPYEQYF.